Sequencing of this T cell receptor (beta chain) was carried out in a study of circulating CD8 cells and anti-PD-1 response in melanoma. Study details: Six of 13 patients had prior targeted therapy or immunotherapy; seven did not. Response groups: complete/partial responders versus stable/progressive non-responders. Broader study findings: TIGIT repertoires were least diverse, DNEG repertoires most diverse. A small cohort with few responders supplied the baseline and M1 comparisons.

Four subsets defined by PD-1 and/or TIGIT were sorted from live CD3+CD8+TCRalphabeta+ cells. Each library started from about 15 ng of total RNA using the QIAseq Immune Repertoire TCR panel. TCRdb passed the reads through MiXCR, listing each CDR3 protein once. The sample yields a few hundred distinct CDR3 sequences, about 18% seen once. By share, this clonotype counts as large. What it binds is unknown. This receptor was identified in a human donor with melanoma. Sequenced material: CD8+ T cells from PBMCs, taken at baseline or after one month of anti-PD-1 therapy (not recorded which).

The CDR3 spells CSVSGTKLTLNTGELFF. Written as DNA, the CDR3 is TGCAGCGTTTCCGGGACAAAACTTACCTTGAACACCGGGGAGCTGTTTTTT. The chain recombines TRBV29-1 with TRBJ2-2; D possibly corresponds to TRBD1 (6 bases). The CDR3 runs to 17 residues. The V end lost 5 bases, the J end lost 1 base, and 20 bases lay between the germline ends. Germline CDR1 reads SQVTM; CDR2 reads ANQGSEA.